Listed here are 27 T cell receptor beta chains from one sample, sequenced in a study of blood T cell repertoires in COVID-19. Using immunoSEQ multiplex PCR, the repertoire was profiled, and TCRdb retains in-frame clones only, with some absent. The sample has 250,000 to 400,000 clones; 85% to 90% are singletons. Source material: peripheral blood. The receptors derive from a woman younger than 45 with COVID-19, enrolled during active disease.

This clone was recorded once. CDR3 in amino acids: CASSPSGTSGFANTGELFF. CDR3 sequence (DNA): TGTGCCAGCAGCCCGTCCGGGACTAGCGGCTTCGCGAACACCGGGGAGCTGTTTTTT. This chain joins TRBV13 and TRBJ2-2, with 11 bases that match TRBD2. CDR1 is PRHDT and CDR2 is FYEKMQ in the germline V gene (reference sequence). V shed 5 bases, J shed 0 bases, and the junction held 11 bases outside the gene matches. This CDR3 comprises 19 residues. Complete variable domain (other parts from reference TRBV13 and TRBJ2-2): AAGVIQSPRHLIKEKRETATLKCYPIPRHDTVYWYQQGPGQDPQFLISFYEKMQSDKGSIPDRFSAQQFSDYHSELNMSSLELGDSALYFCASSPSGTSGFANTGELFFGEGSRLTVL.

The chain couples TRBV10-3 to TRBJ1-3, with a tentative D call TRBD1 (5 bases). V lost 0 bases, J lost 0 bases, and 9 bases lay in between. Germline-derived CDR1 and CDR2 are ENHRY and SYGVKD. This CDR3 is built from 16 residues. DNA of the CDR3: TGTGCCATCAGTGAGTCTGGGGGGGGCTCTGGAAACACCATATATTTT. Translation: CAISESGGGSGNTIYF.

This chain connects TRBV9 to TRBJ1-2; TRBD1 aligns across 11 bases. Trimming removed 3 bases from V and 7 bases from J; junction bases left unmatched: 5. CDR1 and CDR2 (germline): SGDLS, YYNGEE. The CDR3 has 14 amino acids. The CDR3 bases are TGTGCCAGCAGCGCGGACAGGGGGCTACGTGGCTACACCTTC. As protein: CASSADRGLRGYTF.

The DNA for the CDR3 is TGTGCCAGCAGCTTGGCCTTGGGACAGGGGGCACCCCTCCACTTT. Its translation: CASSLALGQGAPLHF. The chain combines TRBV5-5 with TRBJ1-6; 11 nucleotides align to TRBD1. This CDR3 has 15 residues. Unmatched junction bases numbered 4, after V lost 0 bases and J lost 11 bases. Germline lookup yields CDR1 SGHKS and CDR2 YYEKEE (reference sequence).

The V gene is TRBV7-2, the J gene TRBJ2-3; 10 bases map to TRBD2. The CDR3 consists of 16 residues. Germline CDR1 and CDR2: SGHTA and FQGNSA. V was pared by 0 bases and J by 6 bases, with 6 bases of the junction left unmatched. The CDR3 region has the DNA TGTGCCAGCAGCTTAGCAGCGGGAGGGCCTGGGGATACGCAGTATTTT. Protein: CASSLAAGGPGDTQYF.

This sequence joins TRBV3-1 (or the pseudogene TRBV3-2) and TRBJ2-7; possible D gene TRBD2, 5 bases. Germline assignment: CDR1 LGHDT and CDR2 YNNKEL (reference sequence). Deletions cut 0 bases from V and 7 bases from J, with 16 bases between. This CDR3 comprises 15 residues. The DNA of the CDR3 is TGTGCCAGCAGCCAAGATACTAGGGCGACGGGGGAGCAGTACTTC. Translating it yields CASSQDTRATGEQYF.

The chain is built from TRBV15 and TRBJ2-1, with D maybe TRBD2 (5 bases). Between the trimmed V and J ends, which lost 5 bases and 1 base, there was a span of 9 bases. Germline CDR1 reads LNHNV; CDR2 reads YYDKDF (reference sequence). This CDR3 region has 14 residues. The CDR3 nucleotides read TGTGCCACCAGCCCCCCGGGGTCCTACAATGAGCAGTTCTTC. Its protein product is CATSPPGSYNEQFF.

The chain combines TRBV18 with TRBJ2-7; 8 bases match TRBD1. The CDR3 is made up of 13 amino acids. V was clipped by 5 bases and J by 6 bases; unmatched bases: 6. Looked up from germline, CDR1 is KGHSH and CDR2 is LQKENI. CDR3 nucleotide sequence: TGTGCCAGCTCATCCGACAGGGGTGGCGAGCAGTACTTC. Protein sequence: CASSSDRGGEQYF.

The V call is TRBV7-8, the J call TRBJ2-2; D possibly corresponds to TRBD2 (5 bases). V was shortened by 1 base and J by 7 bases, with 10 bases between the two germline ends. The CDR3 covers 14 residues. The V gene's germline CDR1 is SGHVS and CDR2 FQNEAQ. The chain's CDR3 is CASSLGPGDGELFF. CDR3 coding DNA: TGTGCCAGCAGCTTAGGACCCGGGGACGGGGAGCTGTTTTTT.

This chain joins TRBV12-3 or TRBV12-4 and TRBJ2-1; possible D gene TRBD2, 6 bases. The CDR3 contains 13 residues. The V end lost 8 bases, the J end lost 7 bases, and 15 bases lay between the germline ends. CDR3 sequence reads: CASRGLGGNEQFF. The CDR3 DNA sequence: TGTGCCAGCCGGGGGTTAGGCGGGAATGAGCAGTTCTTC.

V usage is TRBV7-2 and J usage is TRBJ2-1, with 11 nucleotides matching TRBD2. The germline V gene encodes CDR1 SGHTA and CDR2 FQGNSA. The CDR3 loop spans 15 amino acids. The ends lost 5 bases at V and 4 bases at J; junction bases unmatched: 4. The CDR3 sequence is CASSNLAGGYNEQFF. CDR3 DNA: TGTGCCAGCAGCAATCTAGCGGGAGGTTACAATGAGCAGTTCTTC.

This chain joins TRBV28 and TRBJ2-1; D is perhaps TRBD1 (6 bases). Germline lookup yields CDR1 MDHEN and CDR2 SYDVKM. The CDR3 runs 13 residues. Trimming left V 6 bases short and J 10 bases short, with 16 bases between. The CDR3 sequence: CASRMGQYGEQFF. For the CDR3, the DNA is TGTGCCAGCAGGATGGGACAATACGGGGAGCAGTTCTTC.

The chain couples TRBV27 to TRBJ1-5; D is perhaps TRBD1 (5 bases). Germline loops: CDR1 MNHEY, CDR2 SMNVEV (reference sequence). CDR3 size: 14 residues. V dropped 6 bases and J dropped 0 bases, with 9 bases sitting between them. Here the CDR3 DNA reads TGTGCCAGCAGAGGGGTTTATAGCAATCAGCCCCAGCATTTT. This gives the protein CASRGVYSNQPQHF.

The chain recombines TRBV19 with TRBJ2-7; 11 nucleotides match TRBD1. This CDR3 is 15 amino acids long. Germline-derived CDR1 and CDR2 are LNHDA and SQIVND (reference sequence). J gave up 6 bases and V 5 bases, and 9 bases lay outside the gene matches. The CDR3 loop reads CASSPQDRGRVEQYF. CDR3 DNA sequence: TGTGCCAGTAGTCCCCAGGACAGGGGGCGGGTCGAGCAGTACTTC.

The rearrangement links TRBV20-1 to TRBJ2-7; 8 nucleotides line up with TRBD1. Per the germline V gene, CDR1 is DFQATT and CDR2 is SNEGSKA (reference sequence). The CDR3 has 11 amino acids. The CDR3 DNA sequence: TGCCAGACTCAGGGGGCATTCGAGCAGTACTTC. This gives the protein CQTQGAFEQYF.

The chain recombines TRBV19 with TRBJ2-1; D possibly corresponds to TRBD2 (5 bases). This CDR3 region has 14 residues. CDR1 and CDR2 from the germline V gene are LNHDA and SQIVND (reference sequence). V lost 8 bases and J 5 bases, leaving 16 bases between the germline ends. In DNA, the CDR3 is TGTGCCAGTGAAGGACTCCTGAGGGACAATGAGCAGTTCTTC. Translating it yields CASEGLLRDNEQFF.

The chain joins TRBV30 to TRBJ1-2; TRBD1 agrees at 7 bases. The CDR3 spans 14 residues. The ends lost 4 bases at V and 2 bases at J; junction bases unmatched: 7. In germline, CDR1 is GTSNPN, CDR2 SVGIG (reference sequence). CDR3 sequence (DNA): TGTGCCTGGAAGTGGGCAGGGGGGAACTATGGCTACACCTTC. This sequence encodes CAWKWAGGNYGYTF.

V and J are TRBV2 and TRBJ2-3, with 12 bases that match TRBD1. Germline lookup yields CDR1 SNHLY and CDR2 FYNNEI. V shed 6 bases and J 5 bases; nucleotides not matched to a gene: 3. The CDR3 spans 14 residues. The CDR3 sequence: CASSRDRGQDTQYF. The CDR3 DNA reads TGTGCCAGCAGCCGGGACAGGGGGCAAGATACGCAGTATTTT.

The J gene is TRBJ2-5, the V gene TRBV5-1, with D tentatively TRBD1 (5 bases). Germline V gene sequence: CDR1 SGHRS, CDR2 YFSETQ. V lost 9 bases to trimming and J lost 2 bases, with 14 bases between them. This CDR3 spans 13 amino acids. The CDR3 DNA sequence: TGCGCCACATCCATGGGGCCTCAAGAGACCCAGTACTTC. Its translation: CATSMGPQETQYF.

The V call is TRBV11-2, the J call TRBJ2-5; 9 bases are shared with TRBD2. This CDR3 comprises 14 residues. V trimming: 6 bases; J trimming: 4 bases; junction bases outside the gene matches: 6. Germline V gene sequence: CDR1 SGHAT, CDR2 FQNNGV. The CDR3 bases are TGTGCCAGCAGAATAGCGGGAGTTCCAGAGACCCAGTACTTC. Translated, it gives CASRIAGVPETQYF.

This chain links TRBV29-1 with TRBJ2-5, with a weak D call TRBD1 (5 bases). Trimming took off 4 bases at V and 0 bases at J, with 6 bases between the two ends. The CDR3 contains 12 residues. Germline assignment: CDR1 SQVTM and CDR2 ANQGSEA. The CDR3: CSVGQNQETQYF. The CDR3 DNA sequence: TGCAGCGTTGGACAGAACCAAGAGACCCAGTACTTC.

The chain links TRBV7-9 to TRBJ1-1, with D tentatively TRBD1 (5 bases). V lost 4 bases and J lost 1, with 7 bases in between. The CDR3 runs to 13 residues. Germline V gene data show CDR1 as SEHNR and CDR2 as FQNEAQ (reference sequence). The CDR3 coding sequence is TGTGCCAGCAGCTACGACAGGAACACTGAAGCTTTCTTT. It encodes CASSYDRNTEAFF.

V usage is TRBV6-6 and J usage is TRBJ2-5, with D unclear. V was cut by 0 bases and J by 4 bases, with 6 bases left in between. Germline assignment: CDR1 MNHNY and CDR2 SVGAGI (reference sequence). The CDR3 length is 13 residues. CDR3: CASSYSAVETQYF. CDR3 in DNA: TGTGCCAGCAGTTACTCGGCCGTAGAGACCCAGTACTTC.

The J gene is TRBJ2-7, the V gene TRBV18, with 8 bases lining up with TRBD2. Germline V gives CDR1 KGHSH, CDR2 LQKENI. The CDR3 length is 16 residues. V was clipped by 4 bases and J by 3 bases; unmatched bases: 11. The CDR3 spells CASSLKPSGRVYEQYF. The CDR3 region has the DNA TGTGCCAGCTCACTTAAACCGAGCGGGAGAGTCTACGAGCAGTACTTC.

Only a few counts were recorded for this clone. This chain links TRBV3-1 (or the pseudogene TRBV3-2) with TRBJ1-2, with D unresolved. Germline CDR1 reads LGHDT; CDR2 reads YNNKEL (reference sequence). Deletions cut 0 bases from V and 9 bases from J, with 11 bases between. This CDR3 spans 13 amino acids. For the CDR3, the DNA is TGTGCCAGCAGCCAAGATGAAGGAGGGAGCTACACCTTC. It translates to CASSQDEGGSYTF.

In DNA, the CDR3 is TGTGCCAGCTCAGCCTCGGGATGGACTGAAGCTTTCTTT. This encodes CASSASGWTEAFF. V gene TRBV18 combines with J gene TRBJ1-1; no clear D. V lost 5 bases and J lost 5, with 12 bases in between. CDR3 size: 13 residues. Germline V lookup: CDR1 KGHSH, CDR2 LQKENI.

In its sample, this clone was seen once. The chain employs TRBV3-1 (or the pseudogene TRBV3-2) and TRBJ2-1; 10 bases agree with TRBD2. The V and J ends lost 5 bases and 4 bases, in that order; junction bases with no gene match: 5. Germline lookup yields CDR1 LGHDT and CDR2 YNNKEL (reference sequence). The CDR3 is 15 residues long. Here the CDR3 reads CASSDTSGNYNEQFF. The CDR3 nucleotides are TGTGCCAGCAGCGATACTAGCGGGAATTACAATGAGCAGTTCTTC.